These 13 T cell receptor beta chains were all obtained from the same sample, sequenced in a study of regulatory T cells in long-lasting Graves disease. Arm-PCR of CDR3 regions and iRepertoire HTBI primers were the basis on which TCR beta libraries were built. MiXCR, run by TCRdb on the multiplex PCR reads, gives a single entry per CDR3 protein. Here the sample spans roughly 530,000 distinct CDR3 sequences, approximately 16% being singletons. Noted time point: newly diagnosed GD, antithyroid drugs for less than 3 months. After RNA was extracted from PBMCs, the TCR library was made from it. In addition, the sample was reused for a study of T cells in Graves' hyperthyroidism and ophthalmopathy.

The starting material was peripheral blood mononuclear cells (PBMCs), obtained at new diagnosis, from a patient treated with antithyroid drugs. The receptors originated from a woman aged 35-60 years with Graves disease.

This clonotype was recorded many times. This sequence joins TRBV6-1 and TRBJ1-2; a possible D gene is TRBD1 (6 bases). The germline gives CDR1 MNHNS, CDR2 SASEGT. The V end lost 6 bases, the J end lost 3 bases, and 14 bases lay between the germline ends. The CDR3 consists of 14 residues. The CDR3 spells CASRITGLDYGYTF. Written as DNA, the CDR3 is TGTGCCAGCAGGATAACAGGGTTGGACTATGGCTACACCTTC.

This clonotype showed up just a few times. V and J are TRBV29-1 and TRBJ2-5, with D perhaps TRBD2 (7 bases). The CDR3 is 14 residues long. The V gene's germline CDR1 is SQVTM and CDR2 ANQGSEA. Trimming left V 4 bases short and J 2 bases short, with 14 bases between. The CDR3 coding sequence is TGCAGCGTTGGGAGCGGGACACTTCAAGAGACCCAGTACTTC. Its translation: CSVGSGTLQETQYF. The whole variable domain, remainder taken from reference TRBV29-1 and TRBJ2-5, is SAVISQKPSRDICQRGTSLTIQCQVDSQVTMMFWYRQQPGQSLTLIATANQGSEATYESGFVIDKFPISRPNLTFSTLTVSNMSPEDSSIYLCSVGSGTLQETQYFGPGTRLLVL.

This clonotype was observed a handful of times. The chain carries TRBV4-1 and TRBJ2-7; D might be TRBD1 (6 bases). Trimming shortened V by 0 bases and J by 0 bases, and 12 bases separated the two germline ends. Germline CDR1 MGHRA, CDR2 YSYEKL. The CDR3 covers 16 residues. CDR3 in amino acids: CASSQDQGPRSYEQYF. CDR3 DNA sequence: TGCGCCAGCAGCCAAGATCAGGGGCCCCGCTCCTACGAGCAGTACTTC.

This clonotype was detected many times. The chain links TRBV7-2 to TRBJ2-2; either TRBD1 or TRBD2 may supply D (6 bases each). The V end lost 6 bases, the J end lost 0 bases, and 14 bases lay between the germline ends. The CDR3 contains 16 residues. Looked up from germline, CDR1 is SGHTA and CDR2 is FQGNSA. The CDR3, as DNA: TGTGCCAGCAGTTTGGGGGGCGGGCCGAACACCGGGGAGCTGTTTTTT. Protein sequence: CASSLGGGPNTGELFF. The full variable domain, its missing parts supplied by reference TRBV7-2 and TRBJ2-2, is GAGVSQSPSNKVTEKGKDVELRCDPISGHTALYWYRQSLGQGLEFLIYFQGNSAPDKSGLPSDRFSAERTGGSVSTLTIQRTQQEDSAVYLCASSLGGGPNTGELFFGEGSRLTVL.

This clonotype was detected only a few times. V gene TRBV18 combines with J gene TRBJ1-6; 7 bases align to TRBD1. V dropped 3 bases and J dropped 6; count of bases not matched to a gene: 8. The CDR3 contains 16 residues. Germline V gene data show CDR1 as KGHSH and CDR2 as LQKENI. The CDR3, as DNA: TGTGCCAGCTCACCGCGCAGCCCAGGGGGTAATTCACCCCTCCACTTT. As protein: CASSPRSPGGNSPLHF.

The V and J genes are TRBV4-1 and TRBJ1-1, with no clear D. CDR1 is MGHRA and CDR2 is YSYEKL in the germline V gene. The CDR3 spans 15 residues. V gave up 2 bases and J gave up 7 bases, with 17 bases separating them. The CDR3 region has the DNA TGCGCCAGCAGCCAACTAGATAGGGCCGATGATGAAGCTTTCTTT. This sequence encodes CASSQLDRADDEAFF.

This chain joins TRBV2 and TRBJ2-3; D gene unclear. This CDR3 has 16 residues. Germline V CDR1 and CDR2: SNHLY, FYNNEI. Between the trimmed V and J ends, which lost 1 base and 4 bases, there was a span of 15 bases. The CDR3 is CASSEGVVVASDTQYF. CDR3 bases: TGTGCCAGCAGTGAAGGGGTAGTGGTCGCTTCAGATACGCAGTATTTT.

With regard to this clonotype: This clone may be a read error of a much larger clone one base away. This chain connects TRBV13 to TRBJ2-1, with 8 bases aligning to TRBD2. V lost 1 base to trimming and J lost 10 bases; unmatched junction nucleotides: 9. CDR3 length: 15 residues. Germline-derived CDR1 and CDR2 are PRHDT and FYEKMQ (reference sequence). The chain's CDR3 is CASSLVRAGDGEQFF. DNA of the CDR3: TGTGCCAGCAGCTTAGTTCGAGCGGGGGACGGCGAGCAGTTCTTC.

This clonotype was seen at least ten times. CDR3 in amino acids: CSAEMNTEAFF. CDR3 sequence (DNA): TGCAGTGCAGAGATGAACACTGAAGCTTTCTTT. The V gene is TRBV20-1, the J gene TRBJ1-1; D is unresolved. The V end was cut by 6 bases, the J end by 0 bases, with 5 bases between. Germline CDR1 and CDR2: DFQATT and SNEGSKA (reference sequence). CDR3 length equals 11 residues.

The rearrangement uses TRBV7-9 and TRBJ1-1; D is perhaps TRBD1 (6 bases). This CDR3 spans 15 amino acids. Germline lookup yields CDR1 SEHNR and CDR2 FQNEAQ (reference sequence). V was shortened by 5 bases and J by 1 base, with 14 bases between the two germline ends. The CDR3 coding sequence is TGTGCCAGCAGCCCAAGGACAGTTCCGAACACTGAAGCTTTCTTT. This encodes CASSPRTVPNTEAFF.

In its sample, this clonotype was seen many times. The chain has TRBV3-1 and TRBJ2-3; D is possibly TRBD2 (5 bases). The CDR3 totals 16 residues. The germline V and J ends were trimmed by 0 bases and 2 bases, with 12 bases remaining between them. The V gene's germline CDR1 is LGHDT and CDR2 YNNKEL (reference sequence). The CDR3 nucleotides are TGTGCCAGCAGCCAAGAGGCGCCTAGCCACACAGATACGCAGTATTTT. Its protein is CASSQEAPSHTDTQYF.

This clonotype was detected only a few times. This CDR3 is CASSDWGGPNYGYTF. CDR3 DNA: TGTGCCAGCAGTGACTGGGGAGGCCCTAACTATGGCTACACCTTC. V is TRBV6-1 and J is TRBJ1-2; D not certain. The CDR3 spans 15 residues. Trimming shortened V by 3 bases and J by 0 bases, and 11 bases separated the two germline ends. CDR1 is MNHNS, CDR2 SASEGT, per germline.

The rearrangement links TRBV25-1 to TRBJ2-1, with D possibly matching TRBD1 (5 bases). CDR3 length: 14 amino acids. In germline, CDR1 is MGHDK, CDR2 SYGVNS. Trimming cost V 3 bases and J 7 bases, with 13 bases left between them. The CDR3 DNA is TGTGCCAGCAGTGAGCGATTCCAGGGAAATGAGCAGTTCTTC. Its protein is CASSERFQGNEQFF.